A single sample gave rise to the 5 T cell receptor beta chains below, sequenced in a study of shared clonotypes between healthy human individuals. Only in-frame clones appear in the TCRdb table, and some are missing; sequencing was by immunoSEQ multiplex PCR. This sample yields about 2.2 million clones, of which 90% to 95% are seen a single time; more than 1.5% belongs to the top ten. The naive CD8 subset, CD45RO-negative cells positively selected for CCR7, excluded terminally differentiated effector memory CD45RA+ cells. Specimen: naive CD8+ T cells from PBMCs. The receptors stem from a man in his late teens or twenties in good health. Some clones in this sample may be carry-over from other donors' samples.

About this clone itself: Other DNA sequences in the same sample also yield this CDR3. The chain joins TRBV7-9 to TRBJ2-1; D unclear. Germline V gives CDR1 SEHNR, CDR2 FQNEAQ (reference sequence). With 5 bases removed from V and 5 bases from J, the gap between germline ends came to 7 bases. CDR3 size: 12 residues. Written as DNA, the CDR3 is TGTGCCAGCAGCCCGGCCCACAATGAGCAGTTCTTC. It codes for CASSPAHNEQFF.

The chain links TRBV7-8 to TRBJ2-2, with D maybe TRBD1 (6 bases). With 6 bases removed from V and 5 bases from J, the gap between germline ends came to 16 bases. The CDR3 is made up of 15 amino acids. Germline values: CDR1 SGHVS, CDR2 FQNEAQ. CDR3 coding DNA: TGTGCCAGCAGACCTACGTCGGGGACAACCGGGGAGCTGTTTTTT. This gives the protein CASRPTSGTTGELFF. Combining the CDR3 with reference TRBV7-8 and TRBJ2-2 gives the whole variable domain GAGVSQSPRYKVAKRGQDVALRCDPISGHVSLFWYQQALGQGPEFLTYFQNEAQLDKSGLPSDRFFAERPEGSVSTLKIQRTQQEDSAVYLCASRPTSGTTGELFFGEGSRLTVL.

The gene calls are TRBV7-9 and TRBJ1-1, with 7 bases identical to TRBD1. This CDR3 has 13 residues. Trimming removed 3 bases from V and 7 bases from J; junction bases left unmatched: 5. The germline gives CDR1 SEHNR, CDR2 FQNEAQ (reference sequence). CDR3 residues: CASSFPGQREAFF. The CDR3 nucleotides are TGTGCCAGCAGCTTTCCGGGACAGCGTGAAGCTTTCTTT.

The rearrangement links TRBV5-6 to TRBJ1-2, with no clear D. V was trimmed by 0 bases and J by 5 bases, leaving 11 bases between them. Germline assignment: CDR1 SGHDT and CDR2 YYEEEE. The CDR3 is 14 amino acids. CDR3 amino acids: CASSLEYSAYGYTF. CDR3 bases: TGTGCCAGCAGCTTGGAATACAGTGCTTATGGCTACACCTTC.

The chain uses TRBV5-1 and TRBJ2-2, with a tentative D call TRBD1 (5 bases). V lost 0 bases and J 2 bases, leaving 17 bases between the germline ends. Germline V gene lookup returns CDR1 SGHRS and CDR2 YFSETQ. The CDR3 is 18 residues long. The CDR3 is CASSLGRTSPNNTGELFF. CDR3 DNA sequence: TGCGCCAGCAGCTTGGGAAGGACAAGCCCCAACAACACCGGGGAGCTGTTTTTT.